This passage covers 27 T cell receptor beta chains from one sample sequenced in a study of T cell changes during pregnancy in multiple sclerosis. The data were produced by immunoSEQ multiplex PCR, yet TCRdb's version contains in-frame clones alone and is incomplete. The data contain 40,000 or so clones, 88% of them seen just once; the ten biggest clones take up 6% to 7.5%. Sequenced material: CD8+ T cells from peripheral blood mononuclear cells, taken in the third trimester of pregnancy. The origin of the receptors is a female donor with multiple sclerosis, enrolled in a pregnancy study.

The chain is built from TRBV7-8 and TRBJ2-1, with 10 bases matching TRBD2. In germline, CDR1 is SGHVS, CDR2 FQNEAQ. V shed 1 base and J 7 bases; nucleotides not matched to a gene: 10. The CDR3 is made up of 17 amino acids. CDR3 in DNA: TGTGCCAGCAGCTTAGAGAGCGGGGGGGAAATGGGGAATGAGCAGTTCTTC. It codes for CASSLESGGEMGNEQFF.

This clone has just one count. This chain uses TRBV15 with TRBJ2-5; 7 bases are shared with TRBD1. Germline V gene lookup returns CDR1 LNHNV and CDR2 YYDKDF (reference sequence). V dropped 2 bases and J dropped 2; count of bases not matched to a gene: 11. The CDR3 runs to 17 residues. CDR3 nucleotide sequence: TGTGCCACCAGCAGAAAAATCAGGGACAGAATACAAGAGACCCAGTACTTC. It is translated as CATSRKIRDRIQETQYF.

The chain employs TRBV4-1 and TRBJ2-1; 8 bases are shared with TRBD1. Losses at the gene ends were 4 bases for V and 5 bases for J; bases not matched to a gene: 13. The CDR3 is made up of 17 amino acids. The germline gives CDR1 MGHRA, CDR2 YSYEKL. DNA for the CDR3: TGCGCCAGCAGCCCGACCCCCGGGACAGGATCTAACAATGAGCAGTTCTTC. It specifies CASSPTPGTGSNNEQFF.

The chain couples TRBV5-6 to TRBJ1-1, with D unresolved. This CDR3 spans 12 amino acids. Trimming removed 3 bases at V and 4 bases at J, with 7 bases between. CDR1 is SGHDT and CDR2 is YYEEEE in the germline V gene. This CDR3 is CASSYWSTEAFF. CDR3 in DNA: TGTGCCAGCAGCTACTGGTCCACTGAAGCTTTCTTT.

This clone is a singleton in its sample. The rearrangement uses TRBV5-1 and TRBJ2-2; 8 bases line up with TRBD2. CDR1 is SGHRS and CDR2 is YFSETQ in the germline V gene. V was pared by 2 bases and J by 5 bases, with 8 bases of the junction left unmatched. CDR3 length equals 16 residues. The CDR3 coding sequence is TGCGCCAGCAGCTTTGGAAGCGGGGGAATGACCGGGGAGCTGTTTTTT. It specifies CASSFGSGGMTGELFF.

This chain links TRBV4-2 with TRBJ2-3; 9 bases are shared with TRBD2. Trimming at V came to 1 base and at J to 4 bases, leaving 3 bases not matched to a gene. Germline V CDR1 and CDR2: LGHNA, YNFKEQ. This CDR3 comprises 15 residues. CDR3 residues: CASSQAGLAADTQYF. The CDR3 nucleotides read TGTGCCAGCAGCCAAGCGGGACTAGCCGCAGATACGCAGTATTTT.

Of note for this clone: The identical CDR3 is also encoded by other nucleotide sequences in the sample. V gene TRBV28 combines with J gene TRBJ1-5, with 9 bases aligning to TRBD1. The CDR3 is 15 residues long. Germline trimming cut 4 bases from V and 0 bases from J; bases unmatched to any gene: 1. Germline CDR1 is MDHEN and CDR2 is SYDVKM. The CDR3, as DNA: TGTGCCAGCAGTTCGACAGGGGGTAGCAATCAGCCCCAGCATTTT. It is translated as CASSSTGGSNQPQHF.

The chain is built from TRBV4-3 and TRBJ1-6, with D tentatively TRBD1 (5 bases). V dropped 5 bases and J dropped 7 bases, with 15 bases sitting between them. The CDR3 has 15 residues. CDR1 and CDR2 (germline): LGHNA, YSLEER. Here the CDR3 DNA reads TGCGCCAGCAGCTCCGGGACTGACTGGAATTCACCCCTCCACTTT. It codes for CASSSGTDWNSPLHF.

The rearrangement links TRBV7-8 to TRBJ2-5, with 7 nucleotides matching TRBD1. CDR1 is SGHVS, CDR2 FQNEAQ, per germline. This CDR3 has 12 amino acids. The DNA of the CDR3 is TGTGTCGTTGGGGACAGCCAAGAGACCCAGTACTTC. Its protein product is CVVGDSQETQYF. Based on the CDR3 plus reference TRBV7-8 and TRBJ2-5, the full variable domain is GAGVSQSPRYKVAKRGQDVALRCDPISGHVSLFWYQQALGQGPEFLTYFQNEAQLDKSGLPSDRFFAERPEGSVSTLKIQRTQQEDSAVYLCVVGDSQETQYFGPGTRLLVL.

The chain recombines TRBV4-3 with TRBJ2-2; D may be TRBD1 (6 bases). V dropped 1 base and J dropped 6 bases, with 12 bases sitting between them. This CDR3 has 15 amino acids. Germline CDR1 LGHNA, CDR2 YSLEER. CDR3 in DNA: TGCGCCAGCAGCCAAGCGGTGGGGGCCGCCGGGGAGCTGTTTTTT. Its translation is CASSQAVGAAGELFF.

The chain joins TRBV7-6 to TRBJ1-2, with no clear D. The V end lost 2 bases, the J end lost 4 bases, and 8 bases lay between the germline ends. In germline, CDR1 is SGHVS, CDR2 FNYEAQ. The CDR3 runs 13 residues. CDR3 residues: CASSLSRAYGYTF. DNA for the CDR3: TGTGCCAGCAGCTTATCCCGAGCCTATGGCTACACCTTC.

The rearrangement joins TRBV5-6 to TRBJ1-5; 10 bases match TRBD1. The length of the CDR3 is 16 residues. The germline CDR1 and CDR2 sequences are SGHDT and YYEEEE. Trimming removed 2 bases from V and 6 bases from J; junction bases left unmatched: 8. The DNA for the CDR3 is TGTGCCAGCAGCTTTAGGGACAGGGGTATCGGTCAGCCCCAGCATTTT. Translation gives CASSFRDRGIGQPQHF.

The CDR3 here is CASSWDFRNSPLHF. CDR3 sequence (DNA): TGTGCCAGCAGCTGGGACTTTAGGAATTCACCCCTCCACTTT. The rearrangement links TRBV6-5 to TRBJ1-6; possibly TRBD1 for D (5 bases). Germline loops: CDR1 MNHEY, CDR2 SVGAGI. This CDR3 spans 14 amino acids. V was shortened by 6 bases and J by 7 bases, with 13 bases between the two germline ends.

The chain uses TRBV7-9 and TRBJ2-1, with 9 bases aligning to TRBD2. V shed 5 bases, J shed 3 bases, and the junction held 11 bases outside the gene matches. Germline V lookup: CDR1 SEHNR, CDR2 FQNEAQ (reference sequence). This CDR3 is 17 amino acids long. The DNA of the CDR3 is TGTGCCAGCAGCCCGCCCGTTAGCGGGGGTAACTACAATGAGCAGTTCTTC. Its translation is CASSPPVSGGNYNEQFF.

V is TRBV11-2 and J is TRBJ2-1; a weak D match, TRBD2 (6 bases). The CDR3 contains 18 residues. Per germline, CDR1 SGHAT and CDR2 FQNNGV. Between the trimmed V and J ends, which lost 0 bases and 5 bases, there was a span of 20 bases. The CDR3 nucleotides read TGTGCCAGCAGCTTAGAGGCCGGTGGAGGGATCCCGGACAATGAGCAGTTCTTC. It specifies CASSLEAGGGIPDNEQFF. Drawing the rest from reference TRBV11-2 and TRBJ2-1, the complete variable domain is EAGVAQSPRYKIIEKRQSVAFWCNPISGHATLYWYQQILGQGPKLLIQFQNNGVVDDSQLPKDRFSAERLKGVDSTLKIQPAKLEDSAVYLCASSLEAGGGIPDNEQFFGPGTRLTVL.

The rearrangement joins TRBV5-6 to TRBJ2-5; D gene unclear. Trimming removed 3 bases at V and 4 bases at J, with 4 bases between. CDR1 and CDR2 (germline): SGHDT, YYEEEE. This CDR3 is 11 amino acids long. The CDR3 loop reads CASSWAETQYF. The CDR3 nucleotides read TGTGCCAGCAGCTGGGCAGAGACCCAGTACTTC.

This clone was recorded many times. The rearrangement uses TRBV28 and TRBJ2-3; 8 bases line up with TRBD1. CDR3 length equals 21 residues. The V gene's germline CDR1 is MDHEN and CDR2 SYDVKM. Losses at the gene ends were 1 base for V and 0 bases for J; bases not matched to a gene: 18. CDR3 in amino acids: CASSLLSLRGHGRTSTDTQYF. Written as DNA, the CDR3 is TGTGCCAGCAGTTTATTGTCTCTCAGGGGGCACGGCAGGACTAGCACAGATACGCAGTATTTT.

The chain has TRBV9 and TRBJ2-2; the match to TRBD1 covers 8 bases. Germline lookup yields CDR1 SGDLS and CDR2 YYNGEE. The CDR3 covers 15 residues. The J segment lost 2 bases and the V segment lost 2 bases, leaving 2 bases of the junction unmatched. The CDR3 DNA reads TGTGCCAGCAGCGTCGGACAGGGAAACACCGGGGAGCTGTTTTTT. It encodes CASSVGQGNTGELFF.

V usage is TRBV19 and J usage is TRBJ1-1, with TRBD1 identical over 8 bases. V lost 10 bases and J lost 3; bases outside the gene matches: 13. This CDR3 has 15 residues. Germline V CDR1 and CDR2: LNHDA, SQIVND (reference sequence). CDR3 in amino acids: CATLQGPQGDTEAFF. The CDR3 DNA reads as TGTGCCACCCTTCAGGGACCACAGGGGGACACTGAAGCTTTCTTT.

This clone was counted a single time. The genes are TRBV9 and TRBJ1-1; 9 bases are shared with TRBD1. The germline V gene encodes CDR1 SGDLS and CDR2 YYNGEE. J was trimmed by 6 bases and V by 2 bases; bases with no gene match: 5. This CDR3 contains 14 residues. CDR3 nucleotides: TGTGCCAGCAGCGTGACGGGACAGGGAGCTGAAGCTTTCTTT. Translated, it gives CASSVTGQGAEAFF.

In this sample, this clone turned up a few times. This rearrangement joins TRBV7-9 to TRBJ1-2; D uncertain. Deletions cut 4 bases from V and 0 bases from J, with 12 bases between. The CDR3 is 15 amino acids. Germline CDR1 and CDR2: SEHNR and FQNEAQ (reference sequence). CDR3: CASSSTSHPNYGYTF. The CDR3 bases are TGTGCCAGCAGCTCAACTTCCCACCCTAACTATGGCTACACCTTC.

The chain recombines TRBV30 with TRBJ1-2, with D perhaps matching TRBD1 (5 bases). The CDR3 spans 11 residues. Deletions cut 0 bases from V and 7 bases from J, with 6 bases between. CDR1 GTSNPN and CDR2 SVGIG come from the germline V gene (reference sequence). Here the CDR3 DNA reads TGTGCCTGGAGTGTAGGGGTTGGCTACACCTTC. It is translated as CAWSVGVGYTF.

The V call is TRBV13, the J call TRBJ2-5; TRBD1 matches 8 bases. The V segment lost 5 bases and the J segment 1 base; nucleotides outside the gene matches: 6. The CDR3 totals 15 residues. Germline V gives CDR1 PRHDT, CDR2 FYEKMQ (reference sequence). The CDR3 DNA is TGTGCCAGCAGCCTCCGGACAGGGAGCCAAGAGACCCAGTACTTC. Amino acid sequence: CASSLRTGSQETQYF.

DNA of the CDR3: TGTGCCAGCAGTTCGCACAGTGGCCCCCTGAGCCCCAATGAGCAGTTCTTC. Encoded protein: CASSSHSGPLSPNEQFF. The chain has TRBV28 and TRBJ2-1; D gene uncertain. V lost 4 bases and J lost 6, with 22 bases in between. The germline CDR1 and CDR2 sequences are MDHEN and SYDVKM. There are 17 residues in the CDR3.

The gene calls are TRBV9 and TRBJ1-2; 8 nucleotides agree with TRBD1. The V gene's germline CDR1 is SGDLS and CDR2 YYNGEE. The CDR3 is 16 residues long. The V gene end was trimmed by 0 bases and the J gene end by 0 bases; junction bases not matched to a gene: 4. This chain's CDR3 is CASSVGPQGANYGYTF. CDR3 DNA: TGTGCCAGCAGCGTAGGACCACAGGGGGCTAACTATGGCTACACCTTC.

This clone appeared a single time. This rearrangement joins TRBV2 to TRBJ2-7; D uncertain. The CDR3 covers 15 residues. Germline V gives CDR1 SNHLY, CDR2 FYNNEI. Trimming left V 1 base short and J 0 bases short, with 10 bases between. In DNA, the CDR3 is TGTGCCAGCAGTGAAGGTCCGGGTAGCTCCTACGAGCAGTACTTC. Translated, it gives CASSEGPGSSYEQYF.

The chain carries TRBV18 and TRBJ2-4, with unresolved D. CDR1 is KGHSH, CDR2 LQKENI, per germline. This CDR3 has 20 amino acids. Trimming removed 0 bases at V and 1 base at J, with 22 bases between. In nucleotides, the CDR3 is TGTGCCAGCTCACCACCGACTGCAGCCTTATCAAATCGGGCCAAAAACATTCAGTACTTC. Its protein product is CASSPPTAALSNRAKNIQYF.